The 21 T cell receptor beta chains below all came from one sample that was sequenced in a study of cytomegalovirus exposure and HLA in healthy donors. In the PCR, 60 Vbeta and 13 Jbeta primers were used. Clones were sequenced by immunoSEQ multiplex PCR, and TCRdb holds only the in-frame ones, with some missing. The table lists 130,000 or so clones. Sequenced sample: PBMCs. The receptors derive from a young woman in good health and CMV-seronegative.

V is TRBV10-3 and J is TRBJ1-6; no reliable D call. Germline V gene data show CDR1 as ENHRY and CDR2 as SYGVKD. V lost 4 bases and J 12 bases, leaving 13 bases between the germline ends. This CDR3 region has 13 residues. Written as DNA, the CDR3 is TGTGCCATCAGTGTACAGACCCAAGGACCCCTCCACTTT. Protein sequence: CAISVQTQGPLHF.

The chain links TRBV2 to TRBJ2-5, with TRBD1 as a possible D gene (6 bases). The CDR3 length is 13 residues. Trimming stripped 3 bases from V and 5 bases from J, with 10 bases between. CDR1 is SNHLY, CDR2 FYNNEI, per germline. In DNA form, the CDR3 reads TGTGCCAGCAGTGACAGGGGTTGGGAGACCCAGTACTTC. This gives the protein CASSDRGWETQYF.

This chain uses TRBV7-8 with TRBJ1-1, with 9 bases identical to TRBD1. CDR1 is SGHVS, CDR2 FQNEAQ, per germline. With V trimmed by 5 bases and J by 1 base, 8 bases remained unmatched. There are 16 residues in the CDR3. The DNA of the CDR3 is TGTGCCAGCAGCGCGAGCCGGGACAGGGCGAACACTGAAGCTTTCTTT. Its protein is CASSASRDRANTEAFF.

Note on this clone: In the same sample, other DNA sequences code for this CDR3. The chain links TRBV27 to TRBJ2-5; TRBD1 matches at 7 bases. The CDR3 is 17 amino acids. V was clipped by 6 bases and J by 2 bases; unmatched bases: 15. Germline CDR1 is MNHEY and CDR2 is SMNVEV (reference sequence). This chain's CDR3 is CASSPRRGGARQETQYF. CDR3 DNA: TGTGCCAGCAGCCCCCGCCGAGGGGGCGCAAGGCAAGAGACCCAGTACTTC.

For this clone: The junction and the germline gene differ at one end; a read error may be behind it. The chain has TRBV6-4 and TRBJ1-5, with no clear D. Germline V CDR1 and CDR2: MRHNA, SNTAGT. The CDR3 has 15 residues. The CDR3 nucleotides are TGTGCCAGCAGTGGGGGAGGCAGACGCAATCAGCCCCAGCCTTTT. Protein sequence: CASSGGGRRNQPQPF.

The rearrangement uses TRBV2 and TRBJ1-1; no reliable D call. From germline, CDR1 is SNHLY and CDR2 FYNNEI. Trimming stripped 5 bases from V and 1 base from J, with 11 bases between. This CDR3 is 14 amino acids long. The CDR3 region has the DNA TGTGCCAGCAGTTTCACTTCAGGGAACACTGAAGCTTTCTTT. It specifies CASSFTSGNTEAFF.

This chain links TRBV2 with TRBJ1-1; 12 bases are a match to TRBD1. Unmatched junction bases numbered 2, after V lost 6 bases and J lost 6 bases. The CDR3 spans 13 residues. Germline loops: CDR1 SNHLY, CDR2 FYNNEI. CDR3 DNA: TGTGCCAGCAGGGGACAGGGGGCCTCTGAAGCTTTCTTT. Residues: CASRGQGASEAFF.

The chain links TRBV2 to TRBJ2-5; perhaps TRBD1 as D (5 bases). The DNA end lines up better with TRBJ2-7; the J call may be wrong. The CDR3 loop spans 15 amino acids. Germline V gene data show CDR1 as SNHLY and CDR2 as FYNNEI. The CDR3 region has the DNA TGTGCCAGCAGTGAAGAGGGCAGGGTGCTCCACGAGCAGTACTTC. This encodes CASSEEGRVLHEQYF.

The chain carries TRBV9 and TRBJ2-1, with 11 bases aligning to TRBD2. This CDR3 spans 16 amino acids. Trimming cost V 4 bases and J 7 bases; bases outside gene matches: 10. The germline V gene has CDR1 SGDLS and CDR2 YYNGEE. As DNA, the CDR3 is TGTGCCAGCAGCCCCCTGGGACTAGCGGCGTTTAATGAGCAGTTCTTC. This sequence encodes CASSPLGLAAFNEQFF.

V and J are TRBV4-1 and TRBJ2-1; D unresolved. Trimming removed 0 bases at V and 5 bases at J, with 8 bases between. Germline V lookup: CDR1 MGHRA, CDR2 YSYEKL. CDR3 length: 14 amino acids. The CDR3 sequence: CASSQEVENNEQFF. The CDR3 DNA is TGCGCCAGCAGCCAAGAAGTGGAGAACAATGAGCAGTTCTTC.

V is TRBV7-9 and J is TRBJ2-1; 9 bases line up with TRBD2. After removal of 5 bases from V and 5 bases from J, the junction contained 7 bases not matched to a gene. The CDR3 runs to 15 residues. CDR1 and CDR2 from the germline V gene are SEHNR and FQNEAQ (reference sequence). CDR3 DNA: TGTGCCAGCAGCCATGGTAGACTAGCGGACAATGAGCAGTTCTTC. Translated, it gives CASSHGRLADNEQFF.

This sequence joins TRBV28 and TRBJ1-1; D is unresolved. V shed 3 bases and J shed 9 bases, with 11 bases lying between them. The germline V gene encodes CDR1 MDHEN and CDR2 SYDVKM. The CDR3 runs 12 residues. CDR3 region: CASSFMGSQAFF. The DNA for the CDR3 is TGTGCCAGCAGTTTTATGGGGAGTCAAGCTTTCTTT.

The V gene is TRBV15, the J gene TRBJ1-2, with a possible D match to TRBD1 (5 bases). The CDR3 covers 15 residues. CDR1 and CDR2 (germline): LNHNV, YYDKDF (reference sequence). With 1 base removed from V and 8 bases from J, the gap between germline ends came to 17 bases. In nucleotides, the CDR3 is TGTGCCACCAGCAGAGGACAGTCAGAGCTTTTAGGCTACACCTTC. Translating gives CATSRGQSELLGYTF.

V and J are TRBV4-1 and TRBJ2-1, with 7 bases aligning to TRBD1. Trimming took 3 bases from V and 2 from J; bases not matched to a gene: 7. Looked up from germline, CDR1 is MGHRA and CDR2 is YSYEKL. This CDR3 has 16 amino acids. CDR3 in amino acids: CASSQRTGVTYNEQFF. Written as DNA, the CDR3 is TGCGCCAGCAGCCAGCGTACAGGGGTAACCTACAATGAGCAGTTCTTC.

The rearrangement joins TRBV19 to TRBJ2-3; TRBD2 matches at 11 bases. Germline V gene lookup returns CDR1 LNHDA and CDR2 SQIVND (reference sequence). V dropped 6 bases and J dropped 0; count of bases not matched to a gene: 2. The CDR3 loop spans 15 amino acids. Written as DNA, the CDR3 is TGTGCCAGTAGGGGACTAGCGGTGAGCACAGATACGCAGTATTTT. Translating gives CASRGLAVSTDTQYF. Complete variable domain (other parts from reference TRBV19 and TRBJ2-3): DGGITQSPKYLFRKEGQNVTLSCEQNLNHDAMYWYRQDPGQGLRLIYYSQIVNDFQKGDIAEGYSVSREKKESFPLTVTSAQKNPTAFYLCASRGLAVSTDTQYFGPGTRLTVL.

The J gene is TRBJ1-1, the V gene TRBV6-5; D is possibly TRBD1 (6 bases). V was clipped by 5 bases and J by 0 bases, with 13 bases between them. From germline, CDR1 is MNHEY and CDR2 SVGAGI. The CDR3 totals 15 residues. The CDR3 loop is CASSRGGLMNTEAFF. The CDR3, as DNA: TGTGCCAGCAGTAGGGGGGGGTTAATGAACACTGAAGCTTTCTTT.

The chain carries TRBV28 and TRBJ1-4; D is possibly TRBD1 (6 bases). CDR1 is MDHEN, CDR2 SYDVKM, per germline. Between the trimmed V and J ends, which lost 5 bases and 4 bases, there was a span of 14 bases. The CDR3 extends over 15 amino acids. The CDR3 bases are TGTGCCAGCAGTCGAGGACAGTCGAGTAATGAAAAACTGTTTTTT. It yields the protein CASSRGQSSNEKLFF.

The chain links TRBV5-1 to TRBJ1-1; 9 bases map to TRBD1. This CDR3 is 16 amino acids long. Germline CDR1 and CDR2: SGHRS and YFSETQ. The J segment lost 2 bases and the V segment lost 5 bases, leaving 10 bases of the junction unmatched. The CDR3 bases are TGCGCCAGCAGACCGACAGGGGGACGGGCAAACACTGAAGCTTTCTTT. The encoded protein is CASRPTGGRANTEAFF.

The genes are TRBV13 and TRBJ2-5, with 13 positions matching TRBD2. The CDR3 totals 17 residues. With V trimmed by 2 bases and J by 5 bases, 8 bases remained unmatched. From germline, CDR1 is PRHDT and CDR2 FYEKMQ (reference sequence). CDR3 in amino acids: CASSLRLAGGGVETQYF. In nucleotides, the CDR3 is TGTGCCAGCAGCTTAAGACTAGCGGGAGGAGGGGTGGAGACCCAGTACTTC.

The chain carries TRBV7-9 and TRBJ2-5; a weak D match, TRBD2 (6 bases). V lost 3 bases and J lost 1, with 9 bases in between. This CDR3 has 14 amino acids. Germline CDR1 is SEHNR and CDR2 is FQNEAQ (reference sequence). The chain's CDR3 is CASSFFGGQETQYF. In DNA, the CDR3 is TGTGCCAGCAGCTTTTTCGGGGGCCAAGAGACCCAGTACTTC.

The chain is built from TRBV6-5 and TRBJ2-3; 9 bases fit TRBD2. Trimming cost V 6 bases and J 2 bases; bases outside gene matches: 6. This CDR3 is 15 amino acids long. Germline CDR1 and CDR2: MNHEY and SVGAGI. CDR3 nucleotide sequence: TGTGCCAGCAGCTTGAGCGGGAGGCCCACAGATACGCAGTATTTT. Protein: CASSLSGRPTDTQYF.